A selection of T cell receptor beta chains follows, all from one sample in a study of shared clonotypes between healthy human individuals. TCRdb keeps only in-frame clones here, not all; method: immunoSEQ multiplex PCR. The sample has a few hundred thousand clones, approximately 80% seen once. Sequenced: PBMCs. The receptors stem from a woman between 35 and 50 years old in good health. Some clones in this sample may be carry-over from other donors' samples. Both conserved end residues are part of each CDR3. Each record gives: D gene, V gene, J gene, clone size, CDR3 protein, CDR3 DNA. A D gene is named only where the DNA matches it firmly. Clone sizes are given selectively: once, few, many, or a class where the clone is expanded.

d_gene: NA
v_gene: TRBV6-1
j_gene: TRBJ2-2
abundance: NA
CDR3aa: CASSVEGLARTGELFF
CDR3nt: TGTGCCAGCAGTGTAGAGGGGCTAGCCCGCACCGGGGAGCTGTTTTTT

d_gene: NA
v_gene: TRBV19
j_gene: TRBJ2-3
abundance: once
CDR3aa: CASSAEGTDTQYF
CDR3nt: TGTGCCAGTAGTGCCGAAGGCACAGATACGCAGTATTTT

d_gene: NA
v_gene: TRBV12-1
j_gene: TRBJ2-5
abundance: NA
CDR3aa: CASSIPAQGARQYF
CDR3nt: TGTGCCAGCAGCATACCAGCTCAGGGGGCTAGGCAGTACTTC

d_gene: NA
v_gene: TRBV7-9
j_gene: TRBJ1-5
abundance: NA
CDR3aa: CASSTREDTAGNQPQHF
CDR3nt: TGTGCCAGCAGCACGAGGGAGGACACCGCGGGCAATCAGCCCCAGCATTTT

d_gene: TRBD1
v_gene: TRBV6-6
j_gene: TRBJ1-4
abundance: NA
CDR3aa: CASSSTGQGVGKLFF
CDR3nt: TGTGCCAGCAGTTCGACGGGACAGGGCGTCGGAAAACTGTTTTTT

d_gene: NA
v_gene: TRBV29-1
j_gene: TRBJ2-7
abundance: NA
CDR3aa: CSVEKEADAGEQYF
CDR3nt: TGCAGCGTTGAGAAGGAAGCGGATGCGGGCGAGCAGTACTTC

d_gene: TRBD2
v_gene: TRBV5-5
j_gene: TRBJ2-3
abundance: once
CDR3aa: CASSFVLLAGADTQYF
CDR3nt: TGTGCCAGCAGCTTCGTATTACTAGCGGGAGCAGATACGCAGTATTTT

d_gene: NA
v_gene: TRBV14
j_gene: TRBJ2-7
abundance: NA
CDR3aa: CASSQFYSSYEQYF
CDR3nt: TGTGCCAGCAGCCAATTCTACAGCTCCTACGAGCAGTACTTC

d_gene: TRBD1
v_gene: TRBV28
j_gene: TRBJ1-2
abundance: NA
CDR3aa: CASSSRDRGTYGYTF
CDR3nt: TGTGCCAGCAGTTCCCGGGACAGGGGCACCTATGGCTACACCTTC

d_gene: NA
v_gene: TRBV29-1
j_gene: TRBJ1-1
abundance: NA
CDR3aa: CSVARVLNTEAFF
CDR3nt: TGCAGCGTTGCCCGGGTACTGAACACTGAAGCTTTCTTT

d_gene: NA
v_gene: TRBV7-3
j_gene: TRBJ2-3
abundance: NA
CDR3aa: CASSLEGRVLTDTQYF
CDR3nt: TGTGCCAGCAGCTTAGAGGGCAGGGTTCTCACAGATACGCAGTATTTT

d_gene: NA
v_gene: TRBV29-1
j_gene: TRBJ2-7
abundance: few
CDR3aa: CSVVSGSGSYEQYF
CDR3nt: TGCAGCGTTGTATCAGGAAGTGGCTCCTACGAGCAGTACTTC

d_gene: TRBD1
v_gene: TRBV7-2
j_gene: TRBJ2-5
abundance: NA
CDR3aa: CASSSNRGQEQYF
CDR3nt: TGTGCCAGCAGCTCTAACAGGGGGCAGGAGCAGTACTTC

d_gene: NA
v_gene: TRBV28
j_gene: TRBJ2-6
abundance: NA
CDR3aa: CASSPRPGANVLTF
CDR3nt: TGTGCCAGCAGCCCAAGACCCGGGGCCAACGTCCTGACTTTC

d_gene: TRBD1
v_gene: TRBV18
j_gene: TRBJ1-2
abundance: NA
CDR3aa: CASSPPRTGHYGYTF
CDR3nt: TGTGCCAGCTCACCACCGAGGACAGGGCACTATGGCTACACCTTC

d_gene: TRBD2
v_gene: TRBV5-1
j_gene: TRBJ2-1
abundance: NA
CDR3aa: CASSLAGPSGLFF
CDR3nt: TGCGCCAGCAGCTTGGCAGGGCCTAGCGGATTGTTCTTC

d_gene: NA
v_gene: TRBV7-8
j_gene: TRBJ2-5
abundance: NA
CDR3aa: CASRNRAQETQYF
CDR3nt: TGTGCCAGCAGGAACAGGGCCCAAGAGACCCAGTACTTC

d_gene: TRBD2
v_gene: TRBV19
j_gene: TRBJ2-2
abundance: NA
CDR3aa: CASSTIAGVGTGELFF
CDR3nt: TGTGCCAGTAGTACTATAGCGGGAGTGGGAACCGGGGAGCTGTTTTTT

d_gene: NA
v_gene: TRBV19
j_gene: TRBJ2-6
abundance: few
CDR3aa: CATTGSGANVLTF
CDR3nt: TGTGCCACCACCGGTTCTGGGGCCAACGTCCTGACTTTC

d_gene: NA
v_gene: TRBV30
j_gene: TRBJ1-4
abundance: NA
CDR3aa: CAWGGGEKLFF
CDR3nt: TGTGCCTGGGGCGGGGGAGAAAAACTGTTTTTT

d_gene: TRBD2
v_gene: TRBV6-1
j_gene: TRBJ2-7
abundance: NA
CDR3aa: CASSATSGSYEQYF
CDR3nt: TGTGCCAGCAGTGCTACTAGCGGGAGTTACGAGCAATACTTC

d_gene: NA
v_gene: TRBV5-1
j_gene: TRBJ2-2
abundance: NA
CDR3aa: CASARYSANTGELFF
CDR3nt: TGCGCCAGCGCTCGCTATTCCGCGAACACCGGGGAGCTGTTTTTT

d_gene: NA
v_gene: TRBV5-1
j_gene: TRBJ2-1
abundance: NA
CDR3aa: CASSLGSENNEQFF
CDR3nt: TGCGCCAGCAGCTTAGGGTCGGAGAACAATGAGCAGTTCTTC

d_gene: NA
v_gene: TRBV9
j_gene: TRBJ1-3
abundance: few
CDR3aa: CASSSRGGNTIYF
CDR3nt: TGTGCCAGCAGCTCAAGGGGGGGAAACACCATATATTTT

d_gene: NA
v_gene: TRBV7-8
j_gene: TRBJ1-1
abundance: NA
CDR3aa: CASSSGRTTEAFF
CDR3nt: TGTGCCAGCAGCTCGGGCCGGACTACTGAAGCTTTCTTT

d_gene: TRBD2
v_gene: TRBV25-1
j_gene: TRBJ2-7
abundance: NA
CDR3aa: CASSPSGSRSRGEQYF
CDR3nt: TGTGCCAGCAGTCCTAGCGGGAGCCGATCACGGGGCGAGCAGTACTTC

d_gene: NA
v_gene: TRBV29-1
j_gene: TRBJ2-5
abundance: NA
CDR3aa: CSVELETQYF
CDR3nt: TGCAGCGTGGAGTTAGAGACCCAGTACTTC

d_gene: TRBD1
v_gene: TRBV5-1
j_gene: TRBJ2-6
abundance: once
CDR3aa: CASSWGTGPLPSGANVLTF
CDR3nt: TGCGCCAGCAGCTGGGGGACAGGGCCTCTACCCTCTGGGGCCAACGTCCTGACTTTC

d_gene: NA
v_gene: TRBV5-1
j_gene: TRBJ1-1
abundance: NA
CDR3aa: CASSLTQGGGEAFF
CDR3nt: TGCGCCAGCAGCTTGACGCAAGGGGGTGGTGAAGCTTTCTTT

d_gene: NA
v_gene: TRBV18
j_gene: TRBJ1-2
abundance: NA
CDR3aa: CASSPQEGGYTF
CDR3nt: TGTGCCAGCTCACCCCAGGAAGGTGGCTACACCTTC

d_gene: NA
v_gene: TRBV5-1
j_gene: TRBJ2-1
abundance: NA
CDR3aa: CASSLASGYNEQFF
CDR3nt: TGCGCCAGCAGCTTGGCTTCCGGGTACAATGAGCAGTTCTTC

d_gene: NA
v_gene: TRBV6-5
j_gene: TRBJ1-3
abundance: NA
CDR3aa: CASSRRSGNTIYF
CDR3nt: TGTGCCAGCAGTAGGCGCTCTGGAAACACCATATATTTT

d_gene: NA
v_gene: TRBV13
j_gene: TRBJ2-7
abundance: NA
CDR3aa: CASSLFGGASYEQYF
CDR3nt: TGTGCCAGCAGCTTATTTGGCGGGGCCTCCTACGAGCAGTACTTC

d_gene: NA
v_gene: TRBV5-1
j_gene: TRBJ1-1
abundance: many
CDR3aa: CASSLAGRNTEAFF
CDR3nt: TGCGCCAGCAGCTTGGCCGGGCGGAACACTGAAGCTTTCTTT

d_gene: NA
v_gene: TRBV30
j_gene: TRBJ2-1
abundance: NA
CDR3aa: CAWSGDGYNEQFF
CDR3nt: TGTGCCTGGAGTGGGGACGGTTACAATGAGCAGTTCTTC

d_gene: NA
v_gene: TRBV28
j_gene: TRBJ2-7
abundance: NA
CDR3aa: CASSLSPIRTTYEQYF
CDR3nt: TGTGCCAGCAGTTTATCCCCCATACGAACCACCTACGAGCAGTACTTC

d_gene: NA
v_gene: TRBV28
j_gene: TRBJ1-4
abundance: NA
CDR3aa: CASSFPTRYSNEKLFF
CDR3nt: TGTGCCAGCAGTTTCCCGACGAGATATTCTAATGAAAAACTGTTTTTT

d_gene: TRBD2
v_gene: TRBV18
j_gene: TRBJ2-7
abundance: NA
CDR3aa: CASSPPTSLNSYEQYF
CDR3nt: TGTGCCAGCTCCCCCCCGACTAGCCTAAACTCCTACGAGCAGTACTTC

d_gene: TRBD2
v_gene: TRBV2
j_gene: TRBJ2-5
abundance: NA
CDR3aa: CASSRGLAGGGETQYF
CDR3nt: TGTGCCAGCAGCAGGGGACTAGCGGGAGGCGGAGAGACCCAGTACTTC

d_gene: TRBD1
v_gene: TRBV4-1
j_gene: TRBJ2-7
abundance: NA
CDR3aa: CASSPTPLDRATYEQYF
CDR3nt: TGCGCCAGCAGCCCCACCCCCCTAGACAGGGCCACCTACGAGCAGTACTTC

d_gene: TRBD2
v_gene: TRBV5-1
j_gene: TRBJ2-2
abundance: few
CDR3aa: CASSPTSVNTGELFF
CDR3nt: TGCGCCAGCAGCCCGACTAGCGTGAACACCGGGGAGCTGTTTTTT

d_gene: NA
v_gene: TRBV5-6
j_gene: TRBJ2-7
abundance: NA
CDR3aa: CASSTGGRSYEQYF
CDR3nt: TGTGCCAGCAGCACTGGCGGCAGAAGCTACGAGCAGTACTTC